Below, 20 T cell receptor beta chains from the same sample are listed, as sequenced in a study of blood T cell repertoires in COVID-19. Produced via immunoSEQ multiplex PCR; TCRdb's table is partial and in-frame only. Here the sample spans tens of thousands of clones, roughly four fifths being singletons. Sequenced material: peripheral blood. These receptors all come from a human donor in a cohort sampled during active COVID-19.

V usage is TRBV18 and J usage is TRBJ1-5; a weak D match, TRBD1 (6 bases). CDR3 size: 16 residues. From germline, CDR1 is KGHSH and CDR2 LQKENI. The V end was cut by 0 bases, the J end by 6 bases, with 15 bases between. The CDR3 protein is CASSPPLAGASQPQHF. CDR3 in DNA: TGTGCCAGCTCACCACCGTTGGCAGGGGCGAGTCAGCCCCAGCATTTT. The whole variable domain, remainder taken from reference TRBV18 and TRBJ1-5, is NAGVMQNPRHLVRRRGQEARLRCSPMKGHSHVYWYRQLPEEGLKFMVYLQKENIIDESGMPKERFSAEFPKEGPSILRIQQVVRGDSAAYFCASSPPLAGASQPQHFGDGTRLSIL.

This clone was counted a single time. The rearrangement joins TRBV3-1 (or the pseudogene TRBV3-2) to TRBJ1-3; the D gene is possibly TRBD1 (5 bases). CDR1 and CDR2 (germline): LGHDT, YNNKEL (reference sequence). The V and J ends lost 8 bases and 4 bases respectively, with 9 bases between them. The CDR3 extends over 12 amino acids. CDR3 DNA sequence: TGTGCCAGCGGAAGACAGGGAAACACCATATATTTT. Translating it yields CASGRQGNTIYF.

The rearrangement joins TRBV9 to TRBJ1-2; 7 bases agree with TRBD1. The CDR3 spans 14 residues. The V segment lost 3 bases and the J segment 4 bases; nucleotides outside the gene matches: 6. Per germline, CDR1 SGDLS and CDR2 YYNGEE. The CDR3 is CASSGDSLSYGYTF. The CDR3 region has the DNA TGTGCCAGCAGCGGGGACAGCCTCAGCTATGGCTACACCTTC.

In regard to this clone: Other DNA sequences in the same sample also yield this CDR3. The gene calls are TRBV18 and TRBJ2-6; tentatively, D is TRBD1 (6 bases). Germline CDR1 is KGHSH and CDR2 is LQKENI. Trimming cost V 2 bases and J 1 base, with 6 bases left between them. The CDR3 extends over 15 amino acids. The CDR3 region is CASSPTGSGANVLTF. The CDR3 coding sequence is TGTGCCAGCTCACCAACAGGGTCTGGGGCCAACGTCCTGACTTTC.

The chain couples TRBV19 to TRBJ1-2; D ambiguous. V lost 6 bases, J lost 1 base, and 9 bases lay in between. CDR3 size: 13 residues. CDR1 is LNHDA, CDR2 SQIVND, per germline (reference sequence). The CDR3 is CASRVAVNYGYTF. In nucleotides, the CDR3 is TGTGCCAGTAGAGTGGCCGTTAACTATGGCTACACCTTC.

This clone was observed a few times. The rearrangement joins TRBV11-1 to TRBJ1-1; 9 positions agree with TRBD1. CDR3 length: 16 residues. Germline values: CDR1 SGHAT, CDR2 FQDESV (reference sequence). Trimming cost V 4 bases and J 1 base; bases outside gene matches: 7. The CDR3 DNA reads as TGTGCCAGCAGCTCCTTGGACAGGGGTTCGAACACTGAAGCTTTCTTT. Translating it yields CASSSLDRGSNTEAFF.

J is TRBJ2-6 and V is TRBV11-2; TRBD1 matches at 10 bases. The CDR3 sequence is 15 residues long. V trimming: 1 base; J trimming: 17 bases; junction bases outside the gene matches: 11. Germline CDR1 SGHAT, CDR2 FQNNGV. This chain's CDR3 is CASSLVPGQGTEMTF. The CDR3 bases are TGTGCCAGCAGCTTAGTTCCGGGACAGGGGACCGAAATGACTTTC.

A few counts support this clone. The rearrangement links TRBV5-1 to TRBJ2-2, with D possibly TRBD2 on 7 matching bases. V lost 0 bases, J lost 2 bases, and 11 bases lay in between. CDR3 size: 16 residues. Germline CDR1 is SGHRS and CDR2 is YFSETQ. The chain's CDR3 is CASSLDRGANTGELFF. The CDR3 coding sequence is TGCGCCAGCAGCTTGGACCGGGGGGCTAACACCGGGGAGCTGTTTTTT.

The chain combines TRBV11-3 with TRBJ2-1, with TRBD1 matching 11 bases. Trimming cost V 5 bases and J 8 bases; bases outside gene matches: 5. The CDR3 extends over 14 amino acids. The V gene's germline CDR1 is SGHNT and CDR2 YENEEA. This CDR3 reads CASSQGQGVDEQFF. CDR3 DNA sequence: TGTGCCAGCAGCCAGGGACAGGGGGTCGATGAGCAGTTCTTC.

This chain uses TRBV2 with TRBJ2-5; TRBD2 aligns across 15 bases. Per the germline V gene, CDR1 is SNHLY and CDR2 is FYNNEI. After removal of 6 bases from V and 3 bases from J, the junction contained 2 bases not matched to a gene. The CDR3 runs 15 residues. CDR3 nucleotides: TGTGCCAGCAGCTGGACTAGCGGGGGGGAAGAGACCCAGTACTTC. Translating it yields CASSWTSGGEETQYF. Full variable domain (outside the CDR3, taken from reference TRBV2 and TRBJ2-5): EPEVTQTPSHQVTQMGQEVILRCVPISNHLYFYWYRQILGQKVEFLVSFYNNEISEKSEIFDDQFSVERPDGSNFTLKIRSTKLEDSAMYFCASSWTSGGEETQYFGPGTRLLVL.

This clone was counted between two and nine times. J is TRBJ2-7 and V is TRBV30; D gene uncertain. CDR1 is GTSNPN and CDR2 is SVGIG in the germline V gene (reference sequence). V was pared by 7 bases and J by 5 bases, with 15 bases between. The CDR3 consists of 12 residues. The CDR3 loop is CAFSSGANEQYF. For the CDR3, the DNA is TGTGCCTTCTCGTCGGGTGCTAACGAGCAGTACTTC.

In this sample, this clone turned up once. The chain carries TRBV19 and TRBJ1-1; D is uncertain. Looked up from germline, CDR1 is LNHDA and CDR2 is SQIVND (reference sequence). The germline V and J ends were trimmed by 6 bases and 1 base, with 6 bases remaining between them. The CDR3 length is 12 residues. The CDR3 DNA reads TGTGCCAGTAGCCGACAGAACACTGAAGCTTTCTTT. The encoded protein is CASSRQNTEAFF.

The genes are TRBV4-2 and TRBJ2-3; TRBD1 might be the D (6 bases). CDR3 length: 15 amino acids. V was clipped by 0 bases and J by 8 bases, with 15 bases between them. Germline V gene lookup returns CDR1 LGHNA and CDR2 YNFKEQ. The CDR3 coding sequence is TGTGCCAGCAGCCAAGATCTTCTATTCAGGGGTACGCAGTATTTT. Translation: CASSQDLLFRGTQYF.

This chain uses TRBV19 with TRBJ1-4, with D possibly being TRBD1 (6 bases). Germline V gene lookup returns CDR1 LNHDA and CDR2 SQIVND (reference sequence). The germline V and J ends were trimmed by 7 bases and 4 bases, with 10 bases remaining between them. The CDR3 length is 13 residues. The CDR3 protein is CASTDRNNEKLFF. As DNA, the CDR3 is TGTGCCAGTACCGACAGGAATAATGAAAAACTGTTTTTT.

This sequence joins TRBV3-1 (or the pseudogene TRBV3-2) and TRBJ1-2, with a weak D call TRBD1 (6 bases). The germline CDR1 and CDR2 sequences are LGHDT and YNNKEL (reference sequence). The CDR3 contains 16 residues. Trimming took 2 bases from V and 5 from J, leaving 18 bases between them. The chain's CDR3 is CASSQLRAGEGYGYTF. Written as DNA, the CDR3 is TGTGCCAGCAGCCAACTTAGGGCAGGGGAAGGTTATGGCTACACCTTC.

Notes on this clone: At one end the junction does not follow the germline gene, possibly because of a read error. V and J are TRBV3-1 (or the pseudogene TRBV3-2) and TRBJ1-1; D might be TRBD1 (5 bases). CDR3 length equals 15 residues. CDR1 LGHDT and CDR2 YNNKEL come from the germline V gene (reference sequence). The chain's CDR3 is CASSQPGHPNSEAFF. For the CDR3, the DNA is TGTGCCAGCAGCCAACCCGGACACCCGAACTCTGAAGCTTTCTTT.

The CDR3 nucleotides are TGTGCCAGCTCACCACGGGACTCCGGAGCCAATGAGCAGTTCTTC. Its translation is CASSPRDSGANEQFF. The chain uses TRBV18 and TRBJ2-1; D possibly corresponds to TRBD2 (6 bases). V lost 1 base and J lost 6, with 13 bases in between. The CDR3 sequence is 15 residues long. Germline V CDR1 and CDR2: KGHSH, LQKENI.

This chain links TRBV2 with TRBJ2-3; the match to TRBD1 covers 9 bases. V shed 6 bases, J shed 0 bases, and the junction held 4 bases outside the gene matches. Germline-derived CDR1 and CDR2 are SNHLY and FYNNEI. This CDR3 is built from 15 residues. The CDR3 DNA reads as TGTGCCAGCAGGGGACAGGGTAGTAGCACAGATACGCAGTATTTT. It yields the protein CASRGQGSSTDTQYF.

This clone was found once. The CDR3 is CASRPPGTGVSGNTIYF. Here the CDR3 DNA reads TGTGCCAGCCGCCCCCCCGGGACAGGGGTGTCTGGAAACACCATATATTTT. The J gene is TRBJ1-3, the V gene TRBV25-1; TRBD1 agrees at 10 bases. The germline CDR1 and CDR2 sequences are MGHDK and SYGVNS. The V gene end was trimmed by 8 bases and the J gene end by 1 base; junction bases not matched to a gene: 11. The CDR3 length is 17 residues.

This sequence joins TRBV4-1 and TRBJ2-7; 7 bases are shared with TRBD1. The CDR3 runs 14 residues. V lost 4 bases to trimming and J lost 3 bases; unmatched junction nucleotides: 6. The germline V gene encodes CDR1 MGHRA and CDR2 YSYEKL. CDR3 protein: CASSPQGTDYEQYF. The CDR3 nucleotides read TGCGCCAGCAGCCCGCAAGGGACAGACTACGAGCAGTACTTC.